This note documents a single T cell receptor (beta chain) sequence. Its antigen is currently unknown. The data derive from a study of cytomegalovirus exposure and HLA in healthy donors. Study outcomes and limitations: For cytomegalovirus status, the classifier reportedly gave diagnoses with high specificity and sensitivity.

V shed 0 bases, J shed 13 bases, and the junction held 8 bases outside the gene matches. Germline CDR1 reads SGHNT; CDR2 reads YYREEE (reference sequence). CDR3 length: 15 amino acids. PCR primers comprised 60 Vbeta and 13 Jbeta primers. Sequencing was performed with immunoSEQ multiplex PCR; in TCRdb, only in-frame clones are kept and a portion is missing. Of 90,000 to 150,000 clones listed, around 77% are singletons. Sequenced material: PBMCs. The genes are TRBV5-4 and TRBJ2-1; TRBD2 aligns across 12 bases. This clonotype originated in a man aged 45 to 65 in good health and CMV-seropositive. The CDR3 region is CASSLALAGGPQQFF. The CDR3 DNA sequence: TGTGCCAGCAGCTTGGCCCTAGCGGGAGGGCCTCAACAGTTCTTC.